This T cell receptor (beta chain) came from a study of neurological immune-mediated disorders. V was shortened by 8 bases and J by 4 bases, with 11 bases between the two germline ends. CDR3 size: 12 residues. This clonotype was counted many times. Its antigen remains unknown. Via MiXCR, TCRdb re-called the 5' RACE reads, giving one row per CDR3 protein. The table lists around 100,000 distinct CDR3 sequences, about 10% of them singletons. Study-level findings and limits: The greatest TCR clonal expansion appeared in HTLV-1-associated myelopathy and the smallest, falling below healthy controls, in multiple sclerosis. The absence of shared CDR3 amino acid sequences among expanded clones across subjects suggests private repertoires in all groups.

Time point indicated: longitudinal time-point 3. The specimen was PBMCs. This chain uses TRBV12-3 or TRBV12-4 with TRBJ1-1; D is uncertain. The sequence was collected from a female donor with HTLV-1-associated myelopathy (HAM/TSP). The CDR3 region has the DNA TGTGCCAGCTCCTCCGGAAGCACTGAAGCTTTCTTT. Translating gives CASSSGSTEAFF.